The 26 T cell receptor beta chains in this list originate from one sample, sequenced in a study of cytomegalovirus exposure and HLA in healthy donors (TCRdb year 2017). Receptor libraries were prepared by the immunoSEQ multiplex PCR assay. For the multiplex PCR, a mixture combining 60 forward primers for TCR Vbeta segments and 13 reverse primers for TCR Jbeta segments was used. Entries here come from immuneACCESS through TCRdb and include only in-frame sequences with V and J called. Some clones fail to appear in such tables; in the studies checked, an unresolved V gene covers under half of the shortfall, and the cause of the remainder is unknown. For this sample the table gives about 120,000 clones, of which 80% were detected only once. More than 1% of the sample is held by the ten biggest clonotypes. Sample: PBMCs. The receptors originated from a female donor in good health and CMV-seronegative.

The chain links TRBV30 to TRBJ2-5; 7 bases align to TRBD2. The CDR3 spans 14 residues. Germline V lookup: CDR1 GTSNPN, CDR2 SVGIG (reference sequence). The ends lost 3 bases at V and 5 bases at J; junction bases unmatched: 9. In nucleotides, the CDR3 is TGTGCCTGGAGGGGGAAGCGGGGCAGGGAGACCCAGTACTTC. Its protein product is CAWRGKRGRETQYF.

The chain uses TRBV18 and TRBJ1-5; D perhaps matches TRBD1 (5 bases). Germline CDR1 KGHSH, CDR2 LQKENI. Trimming took off 3 bases at V and 2 bases at J, with 11 bases between the two ends. The CDR3 loop spans 15 amino acids. The CDR3 region is CASSPGGNGNQPQHF. CDR3 sequence (DNA): TGTGCCAGCTCACCGGGGGGAAATGGCAATCAGCCCCAGCATTTT.

The genes are TRBV6-1 and TRBJ1-3; maybe TRBD1 (5 bases). CDR3 size: 16 residues. V was shortened by 4 bases and J by 2 bases, with 15 bases between the two germline ends. Germline assignment: CDR1 MNHNS and CDR2 SASEGT. CDR3 sequence (DNA): TGTGCCAGCAGTGCGCCTACCAGGGATCCTGGAAACACCATATATTTT. It specifies CASSAPTRDPGNTIYF.

J is TRBJ2-5 and V is TRBV5-1; 7 nucleotides match TRBD2. The CDR3 has 16 amino acids. Trimming removed 3 bases from V and 4 bases from J; junction bases left unmatched: 12. Germline CDR1 and CDR2: SGHRS and YFSETQ. The CDR3 DNA is TGCGCCAGCAGCTCTATTACTAGCGACCCCCTAGAGACCCAGTACTTC. Translating gives CASSSITSDPLETQYF.

Note on this clone: At one boundary the junction diverges from the germline segment, which might be a read error. The sample contains more than one DNA sequence encoding this CDR3. The V gene is TRBV19, the J gene TRBJ2-7; D perhaps matches TRBD2 (6 bases). The germline gives CDR1 LNHDA, CDR2 SQIVND (reference sequence). CDR3 length: 13 residues. The CDR3 protein is CASSITSSGEQYF. The DNA of the CDR3 is TGCGCCAGTAGTATAACTAGCTCAGGCGAGCAGTACTTC.

The CDR3 coding sequence is TGTGCCAGCAGCTTAAGGGCAGGGGACACTGAAGCTTTCTTT. As protein: CASSLRAGDTEAFF. This chain connects TRBV7-3 to TRBJ1-1; a weak D match, TRBD1 (6 bases). The CDR3 extends over 14 amino acids. Germline loops: CDR1 SGHTA, CDR2 FQGTGA. V shed 1 base and J shed 3 bases, with 9 bases lying between them.

The chain employs TRBV2 and TRBJ2-2; a weak D match, TRBD2 (5 bases). Germline CDR1 reads SNHLY; CDR2 reads FYNNEI. V was trimmed by 6 bases and J by 6 bases, leaving 14 bases between them. The CDR3 contains 14 residues. The CDR3: CASRAGGPPGELFF. CDR3 DNA sequence: TGTGCCAGCAGAGCAGGAGGTCCACCCGGGGAGCTGTTTTTT.

This chain connects TRBV19 to TRBJ2-5, with TRBD2 identical over 8 bases. CDR1 and CDR2 (germline): LNHDA, SQIVND (reference sequence). Germline trimming cut 1 base from V and 9 bases from J; bases unmatched to any gene: 13. The CDR3 runs 16 residues. CDR3 DNA sequence: TGTGCCAGTAGTATAGGTCTAGCGGGTGCAAGAGTGGCCCAGTACTTC. This sequence encodes CASSIGLAGARVAQYF.

CDR3 loop: CAWTGGFYGYTF. The CDR3 DNA reads as TGTGCCTGGACAGGGGGCTTTTATGGCTACACCTTC. The chain carries TRBV30 and TRBJ1-2; 8 bases line up with TRBD1. This CDR3 has 12 amino acids. The junction had 3 bases not matched to a gene; V was cut back by 4 bases and J by 5 bases. From germline, CDR1 is GTSNPN and CDR2 SVGIG (reference sequence).

This chain uses TRBV30 with TRBJ2-3, with D possibly matching TRBD2 (5 bases). Looked up from germline, CDR1 is GTSNPN and CDR2 is SVGIG (reference sequence). This CDR3 has 17 residues. V lost 0 bases and J 0 bases, leaving 16 bases between the germline ends. For the CDR3, the DNA is TGTGCCTGGAGTGTACGGCGGAGCGGCCTTAGCACAGATACGCAGTATTTT. Protein sequence: CAWSVRRSGLSTDTQYF. Based on the CDR3 plus reference TRBV30 and TRBJ2-3, the full variable domain is SQTIHQWPATLVQPVGSPLSLECTVEGTSNPNLYWYRQAAGRGLQLLFYSVGIGQISSEVPQNLSASRPQDRQFILSSKKLLLSDSGFYLCAWSVRRSGLSTDTQYFGPGTRLTVL.

The rearrangement links TRBV9 to TRBJ2-3; TRBD2 aligns across 11 bases. Germline loops: CDR1 SGDLS, CDR2 YYNGEE. With V trimmed by 3 bases and J by 4 bases, 4 bases remained unmatched. The CDR3 is made up of 15 amino acids. In DNA, the CDR3 is TGTGCCAGCAGCGCCCCTAGCGGGAGGCCAGATACGCAGTATTTT. It translates to CASSAPSGRPDTQYF.

This rearrangement joins TRBV5-1 to TRBJ2-5; D is uncertain. The J call could be wrong; TRBJ2-7 is a better fit for the DNA end. Germline lookup yields CDR1 SGHRS and CDR2 YFSETQ. The CDR3 is made up of 16 amino acids. The CDR3 region has the DNA TGCGCCAGCAGCTTGGCGGGTAGCCTCGGCATCTACGAGCAGTACTTC. Its protein is CASSLAGSLGIYEQYF.

This clone has a single count. The V gene is TRBV5-1, the J gene TRBJ1-1; 9 bases are shared with TRBD1. Germline CDR1 SGHRS, CDR2 YFSETQ. The trim removed 0 bases at V and 4 bases at J, leaving 7 bases unmatched. The CDR3 loop spans 16 amino acids. CDR3 protein: CASSLAGLTGGTEAFF. The CDR3 coding sequence is TGCGCCAGCAGCTTGGCGGGATTGACAGGGGGCACTGAAGCTTTCTTT.

The chain joins TRBV14 to TRBJ2-3; D is uncertain. V lost 3 bases and J 1 base, leaving 26 bases between the germline ends. Germline V CDR1 and CDR2: SGHDN, FVKESK. The CDR3 runs 20 residues. DNA of the CDR3: TGTGCCAGCAGCCAGCCAAGTGTCGGCTCGCGGAAGTGGGGCACAGATACGCAGTATTTT. This translates into CASSQPSVGSRKWGTDTQYF.

The chain is built from TRBV19 and TRBJ2-3, with D unclear. Looked up from germline, CDR1 is LNHDA and CDR2 is SQIVND (reference sequence). The CDR3 spans 15 residues. V dropped 1 base and J dropped 0 bases, with 8 bases sitting between them. The CDR3 DNA is TGTGCCAGTAGTATAGCTCGAGGAAGCACAGATACGCAGTATTTT. This sequence encodes CASSIARGSTDTQYF.

This clone was detected a few times. V and J are TRBV4-1 and TRBJ2-7, with TRBD2 matching over 8 bases. This CDR3 region has 15 residues. V lost 0 bases to trimming and J lost 0 bases; unmatched junction nucleotides: 1. The germline gives CDR1 MGHRA, CDR2 YSYEKL. CDR3 DNA sequence: TGCGCCAGCAGCCAAGATAGCGGGGCCTCCTACGAGCAGTACTTC. It translates to CASSQDSGASYEQYF.

CDR3 sequence: CASSWTENTGELFF. The DNA for the CDR3 is TGTGCCAGCAGTTGGACAGAGAACACCGGGGAGCTGTTTTTT. The V and J genes are TRBV2 and TRBJ2-2; maybe TRBD1 (6 bases). V lost 5 bases to trimming and J lost 1 base, with 8 bases between them. The CDR3 sequence is 14 residues long. CDR1 and CDR2 (germline): SNHLY, FYNNEI. The variable domain in full, with the rest retrieved from reference TRBV2 and TRBJ2-2, is EPEVTQTPSHQVTQMGQEVILRCVPISNHLYFYWYRQILGQKVEFLVSFYNNEISEKSEIFDDQFSVERPDGSNFTLKIRSTKLEDSAMYFCASSWTENTGELFFGEGSRLTVL.

This clone was found a few times. This chain connects TRBV7-3 to TRBJ2-3, with 7 bases matching TRBD2. The trim removed 1 base at V and 5 bases at J, leaving 6 bases unmatched. This CDR3 has 15 residues. The germline gives CDR1 SGHTA, CDR2 FQGTGA. The CDR3 DNA follows: TGTGCCAGCAGCTTAAGGGCGGGGGTGGGAGATACGCAGTATTTT. Protein: CASSLRAGVGDTQYF.

The rearrangement links TRBV6-5 to TRBJ2-4; 13 bases map to TRBD2. This CDR3 has 16 amino acids. CDR1 and CDR2 (germline): MNHEY, SVGAGI. V shed 4 bases, J shed 9 bases, and the junction held 9 bases outside the gene matches. The CDR3 here is CASSFRTSGSGGIQYF. CDR3 DNA: TGTGCCAGCAGTTTCCGGACTAGCGGGAGTGGAGGCATTCAGTACTTC.

In this sample, this clone turned up once. As DNA, the CDR3 is TGTGCCAGTACCACAGGGAATGGCTACACCTTC. Protein product: CASTTGNGYTF. The chain recombines TRBV9 with TRBJ1-2, with D possibly matching TRBD1 (6 bases). The CDR3 covers 11 residues. Germline V CDR1 and CDR2: SGDLS, YYNGEE. V was pared by 8 bases and J by 6 bases, with 11 bases between. Full variable domain (remainder filled in from reference TRBV9 and TRBJ1-2): DSGVTQTPKHLITATGQRVTLRCSPRSGDLSVYWYQQSLDQGLQFLIQYYNGEERAKGNILERFSAQQFPDLHSELNLSSLELGDSALYFCASTTGNGYTFGSGTRLTVV.

This sequence joins TRBV5-1 and TRBJ2-7; 9 bases are a match to TRBD2. CDR3 length: 14 residues. V was clipped by 5 bases and J by 1 base; unmatched bases: 4. Germline V gene sequence: CDR1 SGHRS, CDR2 YFSETQ. The CDR3 sequence: CASRTSGGSYEQYF. In nucleotides, the CDR3 is TGCGCCAGCAGAACCAGCGGGGGGTCCTACGAGCAGTACTTC. The entire variable domain, with the rest obtained from reference TRBV5-1 and TRBJ2-7, is as follows: KAGVTQTPRYLIKTRGQQVTLSCSPISGHRSVSWYQQTPGQGLQFLFEYFSETQRNKGNFPGRFSGRQFSNSRSEMNVSTLELGDSALYLCASRTSGGSYEQYFGPGTRLTVT.

The CDR3 DNA is TGTGCCAGCAGTGAAGTGGGGGGGACCTCCTATAATTCACCCCTCCACTTT. The encoded protein is CASSEVGGTSYNSPLHF. V and J are TRBV2 and TRBJ1-6, with D perhaps TRBD1 (5 bases). V dropped 1 base and J dropped 0 bases, with 10 bases sitting between them. CDR1 is SNHLY and CDR2 is FYNNEI in the germline V gene. The CDR3 consists of 17 residues.

Of note for this clone: The junction departs from the called germline gene at one end, perhaps through a read error. The chain recombines TRBV7-9 with TRBJ2-7; 10 bases map to TRBD1. The germline CDR1 and CDR2 sequences are SEHNR and FQNEAQ (reference sequence). CDR3 size: 16 residues. The CDR3 loop reads CSSSSRGTGEGSEQYF. The DNA of the CDR3 is TGTTCCAGCAGTTCCAGGGGGACAGGGGAGGGTTCCGAGCAGTACTTC.

This sequence joins TRBV6-7 and TRBJ1-2; D gene ambiguous. TRBV6-7 is reported as an ORF; its role is uncertain. Trimming stripped 4 bases from V and 4 bases from J, with 25 bases between. CDR3 length: 18 residues. The CDR3, as DNA: TGTGCCAGCAGTTGGGTACGTCGAGGGCCCGGTCACTTCTATGGCTACACCTTC. Translation gives CASSWVRRGPGHFYGYTF.

This chain connects TRBV12-5 to TRBJ2-1; 8 bases map to TRBD1. Germline assignment: CDR1 LGHNT and CDR2 FRNRAP. With 2 bases clipped from V and 10 bases from J, the junction kept 4 bases outside the gene matches. This CDR3 spans 13 amino acids. The CDR3 region has the DNA TGTGCTAGTGGTTTGCTCCGGACAGGGGAGCAGTTCTTC. It translates to CASGLLRTGEQFF.

The chain joins TRBV7-8 to TRBJ2-3; a weak D match, TRBD1 (6 bases). CDR1 is SGHVS and CDR2 is FQNEAQ in the germline V gene. Deletions cut 5 bases from V and 0 bases from J, with 12 bases between. The CDR3 sequence is 15 residues long. The CDR3 reads CASSPPDSSTDTQYF. The CDR3, as DNA: TGTGCCAGCAGCCCCCCGGACAGTAGCACAGATACGCAGTATTTT.